The clone carrying this T cell receptor beta chain was observed a single time. The germline gene is not matched at one end of the junction; a read error may be the cause. Listed TCR primers, together with previously described methods, were used for the bulk TCR libraries. TCRdb ran MiXCR on the PCR reads and lists one entry per CDR3 protein. The sample contains about 10,000 distinct CDR3 sequences, roughly 20% of which appear only once. This sample was included in a study of molecular identifiers for immune sequencing clone quantification. CD8+CD4-CCR7+CD45RA+ sorting gave the naive CD8 T cells. Germline CDR1 reads LGHNA; CDR2 reads YNFKEQ. The CDR3 runs 12 residues.

The origin of this receptor is a human donor in good health. Some libraries in this study had Jurkat cell RNA spiked in. J is TRBJ1-1 and V is TRBV4-2; D might be TRBD1 (6 bases). Sequencing was performed on naive CD8+ T cells from blood, with Jurkat cell RNA spiked in. This sample's subset: FACS-sorted CD8+CD4-CCR7+CD45RA+ naive T cells. The CDR3 loop reads CASSRGGAEALF. In DNA form, the CDR3 reads TGTGCCAGCAGTAGGGGGGGGGCTGAAGCCCTCTTT.